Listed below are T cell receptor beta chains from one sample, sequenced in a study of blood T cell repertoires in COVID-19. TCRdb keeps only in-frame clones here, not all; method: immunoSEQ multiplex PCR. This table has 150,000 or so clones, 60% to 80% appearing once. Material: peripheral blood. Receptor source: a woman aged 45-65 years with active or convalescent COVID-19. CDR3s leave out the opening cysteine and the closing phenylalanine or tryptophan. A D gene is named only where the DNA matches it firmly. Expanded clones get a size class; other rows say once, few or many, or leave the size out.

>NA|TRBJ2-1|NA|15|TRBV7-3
ASSFDGAGVSGDEQF
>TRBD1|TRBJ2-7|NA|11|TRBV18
ASSRDRGYKQY
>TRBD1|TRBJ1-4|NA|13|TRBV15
ATSVHRGHNEKLF
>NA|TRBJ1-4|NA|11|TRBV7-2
ASSSATNEKLF
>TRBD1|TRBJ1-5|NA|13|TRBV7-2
ASSFAQGSNQPQH
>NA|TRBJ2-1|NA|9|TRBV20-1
SARPREEQF
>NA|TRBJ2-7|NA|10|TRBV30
AWREPTYEQY
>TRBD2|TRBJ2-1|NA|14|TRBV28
ASSLVGTSGRNEQF
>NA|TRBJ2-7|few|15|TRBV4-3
ASSQDPASDKPGEQY
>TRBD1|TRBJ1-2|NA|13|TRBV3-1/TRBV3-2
ASSQQSQGGGGYT
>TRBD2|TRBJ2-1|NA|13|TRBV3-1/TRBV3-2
ASSPLAGEGNEQF
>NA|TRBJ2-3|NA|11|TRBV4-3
ASSQLPGDTQY
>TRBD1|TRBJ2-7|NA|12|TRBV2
ASRPGQAPYEQY
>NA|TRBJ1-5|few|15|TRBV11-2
ASSLVPRGDSNQPQH
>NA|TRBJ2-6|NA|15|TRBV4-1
ASSLTDRSSGANVLT
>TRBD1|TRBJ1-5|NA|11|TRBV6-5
ASSRDSDQPQH
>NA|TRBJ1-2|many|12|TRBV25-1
ASSTPGGFWGYT
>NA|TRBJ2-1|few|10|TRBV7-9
ASTSGSNEQF
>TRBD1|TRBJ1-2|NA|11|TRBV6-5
ASSYGRGLGYT
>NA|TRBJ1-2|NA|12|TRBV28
ASSSALLVYGYT
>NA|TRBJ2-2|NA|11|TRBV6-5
ASSSRNTGELF
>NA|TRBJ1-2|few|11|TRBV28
ASREGRDYGYT
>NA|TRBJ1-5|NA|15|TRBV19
ASSIDLVARGSQPQH
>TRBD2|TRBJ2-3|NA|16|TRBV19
ASSSWTSGGPNTDTQY
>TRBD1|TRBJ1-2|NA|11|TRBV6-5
ASRTGTGYRYT
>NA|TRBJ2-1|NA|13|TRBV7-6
ASSPGGGSMNEQF
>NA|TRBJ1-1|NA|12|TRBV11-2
ASSLGARNTEAF
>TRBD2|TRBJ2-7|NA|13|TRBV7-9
ASSPRLAGVGEQY
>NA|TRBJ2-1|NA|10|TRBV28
ASSIEYNEQF
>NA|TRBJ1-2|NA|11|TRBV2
ASRDTGFYGYT
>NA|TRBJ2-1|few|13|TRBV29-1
SVEEAGLSYNEQF
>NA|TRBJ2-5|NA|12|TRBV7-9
ASSLVGGRETQY
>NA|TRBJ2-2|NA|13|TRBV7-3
ASSLGSGLTGELF
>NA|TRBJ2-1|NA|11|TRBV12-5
ASGHRLGTEQF
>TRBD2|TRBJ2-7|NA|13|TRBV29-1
SAVPAGGASYEQY
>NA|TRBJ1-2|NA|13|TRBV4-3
ASSMDTGSNYGYT
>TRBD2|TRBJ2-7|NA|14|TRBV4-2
ASSQEGGGASYEQY
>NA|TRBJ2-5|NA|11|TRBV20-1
SASLARKETQY
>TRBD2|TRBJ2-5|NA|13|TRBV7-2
ASRRTSGIQETQY
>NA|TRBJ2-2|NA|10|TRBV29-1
SVLGGGGELF
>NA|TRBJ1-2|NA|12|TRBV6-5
ASIATRGAYGYT
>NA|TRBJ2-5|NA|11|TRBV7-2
ASSLGRGETQY
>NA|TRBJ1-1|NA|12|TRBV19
ASSAVLSNTEAF
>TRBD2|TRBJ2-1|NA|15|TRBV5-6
ASSLAASGLSYNEQF
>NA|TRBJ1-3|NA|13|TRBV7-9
ASSLQGTSGNTIY
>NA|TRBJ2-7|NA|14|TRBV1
TSSQGGRDKAYEQY
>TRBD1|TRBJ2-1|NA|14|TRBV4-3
ASSQGFGTGGYEQF
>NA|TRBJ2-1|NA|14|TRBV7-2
ASSLAGGGAVDEQF
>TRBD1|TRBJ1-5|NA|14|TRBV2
ASSLYGQGGNQPQH
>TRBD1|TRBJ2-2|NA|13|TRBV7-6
ASSQDRGHSGELF
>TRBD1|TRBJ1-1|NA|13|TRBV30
AWSKGQGLNTEAF
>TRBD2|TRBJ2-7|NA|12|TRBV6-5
ASSPSGLAYEQY
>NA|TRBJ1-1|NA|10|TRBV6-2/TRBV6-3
ASSNSGTEAF
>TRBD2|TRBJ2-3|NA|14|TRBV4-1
ASSWSLRGSTDTQY
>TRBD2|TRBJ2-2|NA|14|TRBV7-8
ASSLTGGPGTGELF
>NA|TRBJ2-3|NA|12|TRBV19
ASSRMTGTDTQY
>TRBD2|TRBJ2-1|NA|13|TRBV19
ASTLRRGLANEQF
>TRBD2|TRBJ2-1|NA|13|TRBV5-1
ASSRRGRAFLEQF
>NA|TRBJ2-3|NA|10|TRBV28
ASSTGKDTQY